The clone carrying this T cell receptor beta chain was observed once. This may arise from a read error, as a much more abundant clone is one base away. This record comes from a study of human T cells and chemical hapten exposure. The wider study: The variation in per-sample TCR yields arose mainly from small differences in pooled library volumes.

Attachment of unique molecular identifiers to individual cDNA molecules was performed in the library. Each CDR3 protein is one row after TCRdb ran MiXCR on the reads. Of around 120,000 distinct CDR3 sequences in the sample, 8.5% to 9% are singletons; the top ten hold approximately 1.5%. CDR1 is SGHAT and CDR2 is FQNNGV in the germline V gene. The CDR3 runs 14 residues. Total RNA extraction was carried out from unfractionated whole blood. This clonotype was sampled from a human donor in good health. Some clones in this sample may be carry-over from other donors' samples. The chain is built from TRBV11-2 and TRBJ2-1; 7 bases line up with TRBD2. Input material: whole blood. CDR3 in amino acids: CVSSLALAANEQFF. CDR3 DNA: TGTGTCAGCAGCTTAGCCCTAGCGGCCAATGAGCAGTTCTTC.